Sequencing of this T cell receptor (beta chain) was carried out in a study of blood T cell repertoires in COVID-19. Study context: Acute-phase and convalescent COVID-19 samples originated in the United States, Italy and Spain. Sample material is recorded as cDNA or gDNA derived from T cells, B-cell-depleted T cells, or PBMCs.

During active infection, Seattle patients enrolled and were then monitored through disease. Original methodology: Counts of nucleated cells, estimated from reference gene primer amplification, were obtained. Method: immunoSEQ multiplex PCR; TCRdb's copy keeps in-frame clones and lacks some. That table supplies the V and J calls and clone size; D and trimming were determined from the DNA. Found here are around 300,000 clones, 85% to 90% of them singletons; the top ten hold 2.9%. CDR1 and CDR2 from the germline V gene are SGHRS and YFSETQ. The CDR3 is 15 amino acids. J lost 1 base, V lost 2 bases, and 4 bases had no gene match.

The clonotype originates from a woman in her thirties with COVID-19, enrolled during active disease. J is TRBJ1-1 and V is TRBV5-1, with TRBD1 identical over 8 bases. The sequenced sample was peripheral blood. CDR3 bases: TGCGCCAGCAGCTTCGGTCAGGGGGCGAACACTGAAGCTTTCTTT. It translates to CASSFGQGANTEAFF.